Listed here is a single T cell receptor (beta chain). Its specificity is unknown. Sequenced by immunoSEQ multiplex PCR; TCRdb stores in-frame clones only, minus some. The sample has around 150,000 clones, around four fifths seen once. The CDR3 contains 16 residues. With 0 bases removed from V and 0 bases from J, the gap between germline ends came to 13 bases. Germline values: CDR1 SGHNT, CDR2 YYREEE (reference sequence). The source of the sample is a study of T cell responses to AZD1222 COVID-19 vaccine. Whole-study results and caveats: Clonal diversity was possibly underestimated, and the donors were mostly white British, with more females. Close to half of spike-specific TCRs reportedly recognize unmutated variant regions.

The V call is TRBV5-4, the J call TRBJ2-7, with D perhaps being TRBD1 or TRBD2 (5 bases each). The receptor was isolated from an adult in good health. The sample in question was peripheral blood, obtained on day 0 of AZD1222 vaccination. The CDR3: CASSLGGGKLSYEQYF. CDR3 sequence (DNA): TGTGCCAGCAGCTTGGGTGGGGGTAAACTCTCCTACGAGCAGTACTTC.